This T cell receptor (beta chain) came from a study of patients and donors after allogeneic stem cell transplantation. There are a few counts of this clonotype. TCRdb fed the RT-PCR reads into MiXCR, producing one record per CDR3 protein. The data contain fewer than 250,000 distinct CDR3 sequences, less than 15% of them singletons. The TCR originated in a human donor who was either an allogeneic HSCT recipient or a stem cell or donor lymphocyte infusion donor (not recorded which). It is not recorded whose cells these are; they may come from a transplant donor. The material sequenced was blood, either unsorted or a sorted T cell fraction (not recorded which).

CDR3 in amino acids: CSARYRSGQETQYF. CDR3 bases: TGCAGTGCTAGATATCGGTCGGGTCAAGAGACCCAGTACTTC. The chain is built from TRBV20-1 and TRBJ2-5; no firm D call. The CDR3 contains 14 residues. Germline CDR1 is DFQATT and CDR2 is SNEGSKA (reference sequence). Trimming removed 2 bases from V and 2 bases from J, with 12 bases in between.